This paragraph reports one T cell receptor beta chain. The data stem from a study of blood T cell repertoires in COVID-19. The CDR3 has 15 amino acids. CDR1 and CDR2 from the germline V gene are SGHTA and FQGNSA. Trimming removed 2 bases from V and 0 bases from J, with 5 bases in between. The table came from immunoSEQ multiplex PCR; TCRdb's copy has only in-frame clones and leaves some out. The table has 60,000 to 75,000 clones, 86% seen once. This TCR was recovered from a man aged 30-40 years with acute or convalescent COVID-19. The chain has TRBV7-2 and TRBJ2-6; no reliable D call. Material for sequencing was peripheral blood. This chain's CDR3 is CASSLRISGANVLTF. The DNA for the CDR3 is TGTGCCAGCAGCTTACGTATCTCTGGGGCCAACGTCCTGACTTTC.